This TCR beta chain was documented in a study of cytomegalovirus exposure and HLA in healthy donors. The CDR3 runs 13 residues. Trimming cost V 7 bases and J 5 bases, with 17 bases left between them. Germline CDR1 reads SQVTM; CDR2 reads ANQGSEA. Findings and caveats of the study: Whilst most TCR sequences proved rare, a subset of public TCRs occurred across many donors.

On this clone itself: What it recognizes is unknown.

It was with 60 Vbeta and 13 Jbeta primers that the PCR ran. Authors' data handling: Counted up in a later analysis, unique TCR beta chains came to roughly 80 million, with around 10 million shared. TCRdb's table, derived via immunoSEQ multiplex PCR, lists solely in-frame clones and lacks some. V and J calls and clone size are those listed in that table; D and trimming were worked out from the DNA. Among about 93,000 clones listed, approximately 80% were seen once. The sequencing input was PBMCs. This clonotype was obtained from a woman aged 35 to 49 in good health and CMV-seronegative. This chain uses TRBV29-1 with TRBJ2-5, with a possible D match to TRBD2 (6 bases). The CDR3 DNA reads as TGCAGCGCCGAGGGATCTAGCGTCGAGACCCAGTACTTC. It is translated as CSAEGSSVETQYF.